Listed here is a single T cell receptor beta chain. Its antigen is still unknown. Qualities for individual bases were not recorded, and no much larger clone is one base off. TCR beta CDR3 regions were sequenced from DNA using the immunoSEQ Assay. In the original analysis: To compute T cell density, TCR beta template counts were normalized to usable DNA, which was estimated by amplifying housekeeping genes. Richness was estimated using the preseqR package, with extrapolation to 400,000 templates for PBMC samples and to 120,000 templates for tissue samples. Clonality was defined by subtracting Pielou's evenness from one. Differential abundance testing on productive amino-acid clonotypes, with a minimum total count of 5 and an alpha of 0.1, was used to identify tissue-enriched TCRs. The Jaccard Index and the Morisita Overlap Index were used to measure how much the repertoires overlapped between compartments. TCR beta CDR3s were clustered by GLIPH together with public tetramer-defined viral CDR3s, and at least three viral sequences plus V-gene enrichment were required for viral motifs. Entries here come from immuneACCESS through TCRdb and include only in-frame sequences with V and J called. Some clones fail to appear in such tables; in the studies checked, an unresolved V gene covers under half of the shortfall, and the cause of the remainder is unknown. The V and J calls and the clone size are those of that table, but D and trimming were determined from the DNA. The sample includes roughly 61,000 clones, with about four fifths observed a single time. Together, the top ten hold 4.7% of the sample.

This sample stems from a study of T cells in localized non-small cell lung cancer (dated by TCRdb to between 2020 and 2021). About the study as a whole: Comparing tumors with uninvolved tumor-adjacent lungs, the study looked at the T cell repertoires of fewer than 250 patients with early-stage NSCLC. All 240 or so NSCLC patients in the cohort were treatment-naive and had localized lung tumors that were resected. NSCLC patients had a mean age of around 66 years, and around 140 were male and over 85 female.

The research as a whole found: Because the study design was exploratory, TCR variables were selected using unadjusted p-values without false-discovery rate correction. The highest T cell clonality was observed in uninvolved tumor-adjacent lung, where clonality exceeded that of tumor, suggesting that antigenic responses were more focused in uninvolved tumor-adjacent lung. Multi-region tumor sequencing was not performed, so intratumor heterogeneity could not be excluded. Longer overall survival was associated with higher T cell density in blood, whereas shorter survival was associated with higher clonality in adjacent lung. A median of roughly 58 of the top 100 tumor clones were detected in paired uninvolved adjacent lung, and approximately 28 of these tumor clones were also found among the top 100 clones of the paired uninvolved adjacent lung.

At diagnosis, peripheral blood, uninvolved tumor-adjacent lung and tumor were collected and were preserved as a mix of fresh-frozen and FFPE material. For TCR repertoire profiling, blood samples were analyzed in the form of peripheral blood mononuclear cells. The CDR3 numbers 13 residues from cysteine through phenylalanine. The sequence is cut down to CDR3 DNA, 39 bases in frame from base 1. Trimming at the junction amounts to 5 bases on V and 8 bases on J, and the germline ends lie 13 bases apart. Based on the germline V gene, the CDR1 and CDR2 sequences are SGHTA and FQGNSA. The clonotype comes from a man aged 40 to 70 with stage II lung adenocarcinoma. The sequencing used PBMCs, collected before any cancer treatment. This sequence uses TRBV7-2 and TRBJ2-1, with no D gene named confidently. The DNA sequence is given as TGTGCCAGCAGCCAAATAGTACTGCATGAGCAGTTCTTC. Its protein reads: CASSQIVLHEQFF.